Here is one TCR beta chain with its context. Its antigen is not known. RNA, once extracted, was reverse transcribed into cDNA for use as the sequencing template. Sequencing used immunoSEQ multiplex PCR; TCRdb keeps in-frame clones, though not all of them. The table includes roughly 190,000 clones, 60% detected once. Treatment noted: oral pan-JAK inhibitor, 5-10 mg twice daily. CD4+ and CD8+ T cells were sorted from PBMCs stained for CD3, CD4 and CD8. This sample was included in a study of CD8+ T cells in alopecia areata. Study outcomes and limitations: Scalp clonality, together with expanded CD8+ clones among the top 100, fell significantly with tofacitinib. It was observed that many expanded lesional clones persisted in scalp and blood during tofacitinib.

The origin of this receptor is a human donor with alopecia areata. The sequences come from CD4+ T cells sorted from blood, collected at week 24, from a patient treated with tofacitinib.

The CDR3 region has the DNA TGCAGCGTACCATCGGGACAGGGGGTGGATGGCTACACCTTC. It yields the protein CSVPSGQGVDGYTF. This chain links TRBV29-1 with TRBJ1-2; the match to TRBD1 covers 11 bases. V was pared by 6 bases and J by 6 bases, with 9 bases of the junction left unmatched. Germline CDR1 SQVTM, CDR2 ANQGSEA. The CDR3 sequence is 14 residues long.